This TCR beta chain was found in a study of human T cells and chemical hapten exposure. Across the study: Each patch test put 0.01% DPC on the upper back, and results were read at 6 days. Broader study findings: No alteration of TCRs above 1 in 1000 frequency was seen with DPC sensitization.

Described time point: patch test 1, 2 weeks after DPC sensitization. Treatment specified: therapeutic diphenylcyclopropenone sensitization with weekly scalp DPC. The sample holds a few counts of this clonotype. Antigen: not known. MiXCR was run by TCRdb on the RACE reads, yielding one entry per CDR3 protein. The table records some 120,000 distinct CDR3 sequences, around an eighth of them present only once. The CDR3 is made up of 13 amino acids. Germline V lookup: CDR1 MNHEY, CDR2 SMNVEV (reference sequence). The V segment lost 6 bases and the J segment 3 bases; nucleotides outside the gene matches: 2. This specimen was whole blood, taken in connection with sensitization to the hapten diphenylcyclopropenone (DPC). This receptor was obtained from a woman between 45 and 60 years old with alopecia areata. Some clones in this sample may be carry-over from other donors' samples. The chain couples TRBV27 to TRBJ1-5; 7 nucleotides agree with TRBD1. CDR3 residues: CASRDRVNQPQHF. CDR3 coding DNA: TGTGCCAGCAGAGACAGGGTCAATCAGCCCCAGCATTTT.